The next 32 T cell receptor beta chains were all read from a single sample in a study of T cells in localized non-small cell lung cancer. Measured with immunoSEQ multiplex PCR; TCRdb has only the in-frame clones, and not every one. This sample has roughly 30,000 clones, with around 93% found just once. The sample here was peripheral blood mononuclear cells, taken before any cancer treatment. Source of these receptors: a woman between 35 and 70 years old with stage III lung adenocarcinoma.

The CDR3 here is CASRMNTEAFF. Here the CDR3 DNA reads TGTGCCAGCAGGATGAACACTGAAGCTTTCTTT. The chain links TRBV6-1 to TRBJ1-1; no clear D. Trimming cost V 6 bases and J 0 bases, with 2 bases left between them. Germline CDR1 MNHNS, CDR2 SASEGT. The CDR3 totals 11 residues.

The chain recombines TRBV20-1 with TRBJ2-3; D possibly uses TRBD1 or TRBD2 (7 bases each). The CDR3 consists of 10 residues. Germline CDR1 and CDR2: DFQATT and SNEGSKA (reference sequence). V was trimmed by 8 bases and J by 8 bases, leaving 11 bases between them. The CDR3 DNA follows: TGCAGTCCAGGGGGGGTTACGCAGTATTTT. Translation: CSPGGVTQYF.

The V and J genes are TRBV6-1 and TRBJ2-7, with 9 nucleotides matching TRBD1. The trim removed 6 bases at V and 7 bases at J, leaving 13 bases unmatched. Germline V CDR1 and CDR2: MNHNS, SASEGT. This CDR3 spans 15 amino acids. CDR3: CASRPTGGLSGEQYF. DNA for the CDR3: TGTGCCAGCAGGCCGACAGGGGGTCTGTCGGGGGAGCAGTACTTC.

The CDR3 sequence: CASSPTWLRTETQYF. The CDR3 DNA is TGTGCCAGCAGCCCTACCTGGCTACGTACGGAGACCCAGTACTTC. V gene TRBV4-2 combines with J gene TRBJ2-5; the D is unclear. Germline V lookup: CDR1 LGHNA, CDR2 YNFKEQ. The CDR3 sequence is 15 residues long. V shed 4 bases and J shed 5 bases, with 17 bases lying between them.

This chain connects TRBV11-2 to TRBJ2-5; D not certain. Germline loops: CDR1 SGHAT, CDR2 FQNNGV. The CDR3 totals 12 residues. Deletions cut 5 bases from V and 5 bases from J, with 9 bases between. In DNA form, the CDR3 reads TGTGCCAGCAGCCGCCCGGGCGAGACCCAGTACTTC. Amino acid sequence: CASSRPGETQYF.

This clone was counted between two and nine times. The V gene is TRBV6-1, the J gene TRBJ2-3; no definite D call. Trimming took off 1 base at V and 2 bases at J, with 10 bases between the two ends. From germline, CDR1 is MNHNS and CDR2 SASEGT. The CDR3 is 15 residues long. The CDR3 region has the DNA TGTGCCAGCAGTGAAGAGGTAGAAGTCACAGATACGCAGTATTTT. Its protein product is CASSEEVEVTDTQYF.

The V and J genes are TRBV2 and TRBJ1-4; TRBD1 is a possible D gene (6 bases). The V and J ends lost 11 bases and 0 bases respectively, with 16 bases between them. Per germline, CDR1 SNHLY and CDR2 FYNNEI. CDR3 length: 15 amino acids. The CDR3 DNA is TGTGCCGGATTCCTCAGGGACACAACTAATGAAAAACTGTTTTTT. As protein: CAGFLRDTTNEKLFF.

The chain has TRBV7-7 and TRBJ1-2; TRBD1 agrees at 12 bases. This CDR3 is built from 19 residues. With V trimmed by 6 bases and J by 4 bases, 18 bases remained unmatched. Per the germline V gene, CDR1 is SSHAT and CDR2 is FNYEAQ (reference sequence). The CDR3 region is CASSEALGDRGRLGYGYTF. In DNA form, the CDR3 reads TGTGCCAGCAGTGAAGCGCTTGGGGACAGGGGGCGATTGGGCTATGGCTACACCTTC. The complete variable domain, with remaining parts taken from reference TRBV7-7 and TRBJ1-2, reads GAGVSQSPRYKVTKRGQDVTLRCDPISSHATLYWYQQALGQGPEFLTYFNYEAQPDKSGLPSDRFSAERPEGSISTLTIQRTEQRDSAMYRCASSEALGDRGRLGYGYTFGSGTRLTVV.

This sequence joins TRBV15 and TRBJ2-5; D gene uncertain. Per germline, CDR1 LNHNV and CDR2 YYDKDF (reference sequence). The CDR3 is 14 residues long. V lost 0 bases to trimming and J lost 7 bases, with 12 bases between them. The CDR3 spells CATSREPRSSTQYF. In DNA, the CDR3 is TGTGCCACCAGCAGAGAACCCCGAAGTTCGACCCAGTACTTC.

V gene TRBV4-1 combines with J gene TRBJ2-1; 13 bases align to TRBD2. The germline CDR1 and CDR2 sequences are MGHRA and YSYEKL. The CDR3 contains 16 residues. Losses at the gene ends were 4 bases for V and 9 bases for J; bases not matched to a gene: 9. CDR3 region: CASSLFTSGGGAEQFF. CDR3 bases: TGCGCCAGCAGCCTCTTCACTAGCGGGGGGGGTGCTGAGCAGTTCTTC.

This rearrangement joins TRBV7-2 to TRBJ2-4; TRBD2 might be the D (5 bases). The CDR3 extends over 18 amino acids. Germline V gene data show CDR1 as SGHTA and CDR2 as FQGNSA. The V gene lost 2 bases and the J gene lost 3 bases, with 20 bases spanning the gap. The CDR3 DNA sequence: TGTGCCAGCAGCTTAAACATTTTGGCGGGCCGGGTCAAAAACATTCAGTACTTC. Protein sequence: CASSLNILAGRVKNIQYF. The full variable domain, rest sourced from reference TRBV7-2 and TRBJ2-4, is GAGVSQSPSNKVTEKGKDVELRCDPISGHTALYWYRQSLGQGLEFLIYFQGNSAPDKSGLPSDRFSAERTGGSVSTLTIQRTQQEDSAVYLCASSLNILAGRVKNIQYFGAGTRLSVL.

The chain recombines TRBV7-9 with TRBJ2-3, with TRBD2 identical over 11 bases. V gave up 5 bases and J gave up 2 bases; unmatched junction bases: 12. The CDR3 spans 18 residues. Germline CDR1 reads SEHNR; CDR2 reads FQNEAQ (reference sequence). For the CDR3, the DNA is TGTGCCAGCAGCGCACATAGGGGGACTAGCGGAACCACAGATACGCAGTATTTT. It encodes CASSAHRGTSGTTDTQYF.

This chain links TRBV7-9 with TRBJ1-5, with 8 nucleotides matching TRBD1. V shed 5 bases and J 4 bases; nucleotides not matched to a gene: 7. The CDR3 has 15 amino acids. Germline V CDR1 and CDR2: SEHNR, FQNEAQ (reference sequence). The CDR3 bases are TGTGCCAGCAGCGATGGGACAGGACAAAATCAGCCCCAGCATTTT. It specifies CASSDGTGQNQPQHF.

The chain joins TRBV4-2 to TRBJ1-1; possible D gene TRBD1, 5 bases. V was cut by 3 bases and J by 1 base, with 15 bases left in between. CDR1 and CDR2 (germline): LGHNA, YNFKEQ. The CDR3 consists of 16 residues. CDR3 residues: CASSHDPGRGNTEAFF. For the CDR3, the DNA is TGTGCCAGCAGCCATGACCCGGGACGGGGGAACACTGAAGCTTTCTTT.

The chain uses TRBV4-1 and TRBJ2-3, with TRBD2 matching 8 bases. V gave up 0 bases and J gave up 2 bases; unmatched junction bases: 7. CDR1 is MGHRA, CDR2 YSYEKL, per germline. This CDR3 has 17 residues. The CDR3 nucleotides read TGCGCCAGCAGCCAAGATCGGGGGGGTATGAACACAGATACGCAGTATTTT. Its translation: CASSQDRGGMNTDTQYF.

The rearrangement links TRBV6-5 to TRBJ2-7; the match to TRBD1 covers 11 bases. Trimming at V came to 5 bases and at J to 7 bases, leaving 7 bases not matched to a gene. CDR1 is MNHEY, CDR2 SVGAGI, per germline. This CDR3 has 14 residues. The CDR3 is CASSEGQGAREQYF. The CDR3 coding sequence is TGTGCCAGCAGTGAAGGACAGGGGGCTCGGGAGCAGTACTTC.

The chain links TRBV5-1 to TRBJ2-3; 7 bases agree with TRBD1. The J segment lost 6 bases and the V segment lost 4 bases, leaving 17 bases of the junction unmatched. Germline CDR1 is SGHRS and CDR2 is YFSETQ. This CDR3 spans 17 amino acids. The CDR3 DNA is TGCGCCAGCAGCCCGAAGGTACAGGGGTCTCTTTCGGATACGCAGTATTTT. Its translation: CASSPKVQGSLSDTQYF.

By sample share, this clone is medium-sized. The chain employs TRBV6-1 and TRBJ2-7; 8 bases align to TRBD2. The ends lost 3 bases at V and 1 base at J; junction bases unmatched: 5. Germline V gene lookup returns CDR1 MNHNS and CDR2 SASEGT. The CDR3 runs 15 residues. In nucleotides, the CDR3 is TGTGCCAGCAGTGAGTGGTCTAGCGGGTCCTACGAGCAGTACTTC. This encodes CASSEWSSGSYEQYF.

In regard to this clone: At one end, the junction sequence differs from germline, possibly due to a read error. This rearrangement joins TRBV4-2 to TRBJ1-1, with a possible D match to TRBD1 (5 bases). The CDR3 length is 16 residues. The germline CDR1 and CDR2 sequences are LGHNA and YNFKEQ. The CDR3 coding sequence is TGTGCCGGCAGCCATGACCCGGGACGGGGGAACACTGAAGCTTTCTTT. It codes for CAGSHDPGRGNTEAFF.

This sequence joins TRBV19 and TRBJ1-2, with TRBD1 matching 10 bases. Trimming took 3 bases from V and 6 from J; bases not matched to a gene: 4. This CDR3 contains 14 residues. The germline V gene has CDR1 LNHDA and CDR2 SQIVND (reference sequence). CDR3 in amino acids: CASSMTGGLHGYTF. DNA of the CDR3: TGTGCCAGTAGTATGACAGGGGGCTTGCATGGCTACACCTTC.

CDR3 DNA: TGTGCCAGCAGCGTAGGGACAGGGATGGACGAGCAGTACTTC. Translating gives CASSVGTGMDEQYF. The rearrangement links TRBV9 to TRBJ2-7; 8 positions match TRBD1. CDR3 length equals 14 residues. Germline CDR1 reads SGDLS; CDR2 reads YYNGEE. The trim removed 0 bases at V and 5 bases at J, leaving 4 bases unmatched. The entire variable domain, with the rest obtained from reference TRBV9 and TRBJ2-7, is as follows: DSGVTQTPKHLITATGQRVTLRCSPRSGDLSVYWYQQSLDQGLQFLIQYYNGEERAKGNILERFSAQQFPDLHSELNLSSLELGDSALYFCASSVGTGMDEQYFGPGTRLTVT.

The chain has TRBV10-2 and TRBJ2-5, with TRBD1 as a possible D gene (5 bases). Trimming stripped 4 bases from V and 0 bases from J, with 9 bases between. In germline, CDR1 is WSHSY, CDR2 SAAADI. This CDR3 is 14 amino acids long. For the CDR3, the DNA is TGCGCCAGCAGTGTAACGACAGACCAAGAGACCCAGTACTTC. This translates into CASSVTTDQETQYF.

The chain uses TRBV6-5 and TRBJ1-2; 8 bases are shared with TRBD1. From germline, CDR1 is MNHEY and CDR2 SVGAGI. V lost 5 bases and J lost 4; bases outside the gene matches: 3. This CDR3 has 13 amino acids. The chain's CDR3 is CASSRDRLYGYTF. CDR3 DNA sequence: TGTGCCAGCAGTCGGGACAGGCTCTATGGCTACACCTTC.

CDR3 sequence (DNA): TGTGCCAGCAGCCCTTCTAGTGGGGCGACAGATACGCAGTATTTT. Its translation is CASSPSSGATDTQYF. The V and J genes are TRBV7-9 and TRBJ2-3; a possible D gene is TRBD1 (5 bases). The germline V gene encodes CDR1 SEHNR and CDR2 FQNEAQ (reference sequence). Trimming took off 5 bases at V and 3 bases at J, with 15 bases between the two ends. The CDR3 extends over 15 amino acids.

The chain couples TRBV2 to TRBJ2-1; no clear D gene. V was shortened by 3 bases and J by 8 bases, with 2 bases between the two germline ends. The CDR3 covers 10 residues. Germline assignment: CDR1 SNHLY and CDR2 FYNNEI. In DNA, the CDR3 is TGTGCCAGCAGTGATTATGAGCAGTTCTTC. This codes for CASSDYEQFF.

The chain couples TRBV10-3 to TRBJ2-3; TRBD2 matches at 7 bases. CDR1 is ENHRY and CDR2 is SYGVKD in the germline V gene. The CDR3 has 12 residues. Trimming removed 8 bases from V and 5 bases from J; junction bases left unmatched: 4. CDR3 protein: CAIGGGLDTQYF. The CDR3 coding sequence is TGTGCCATCGGGGGGGGATTAGATACGCAGTATTTT.

J is TRBJ2-7 and V is TRBV19; TRBD1 aligns across 10 bases. Looked up from germline, CDR1 is LNHDA and CDR2 is SQIVND (reference sequence). The CDR3 loop spans 15 amino acids. V shed 4 bases and J 2 bases; nucleotides not matched to a gene: 5. The CDR3 loop is CASSTGQGGPYEQYF. The CDR3 DNA is TGTGCCAGTAGTACCGGACAGGGGGGTCCCTACGAGCAGTACTTC.

CDR3 region: CASSLQNSPLHF. In nucleotides, the CDR3 is TGTGCCAGCAGCCTACAAAATTCACCCCTCCACTTT. The chain is built from TRBV7-9 and TRBJ1-6; no definite D call. Germline loops: CDR1 SEHNR, CDR2 FQNEAQ (reference sequence). The CDR3 covers 12 residues. The germline V and J ends were trimmed by 5 bases and 7 bases, with 6 bases remaining between them.

This chain's CDR3 is CASQRGAGYGELFF. The CDR3 nucleotides read TGTGCCAGTCAAAGAGGAGCGGGATACGGGGAGCTGTTTTTT. The J gene is TRBJ2-2, the V gene TRBV19; 7 bases map to TRBD2. J gave up 7 bases and V 8 bases, and 10 bases lay outside the gene matches. Germline V lookup: CDR1 LNHDA, CDR2 SQIVND (reference sequence). The CDR3 contains 14 residues.

V is TRBV12-5 and J is TRBJ1-2, with 7 bases that match TRBD1. This CDR3 has 13 amino acids. Looked up from germline, CDR1 is LGHNT and CDR2 is FRNRAP. CDR3 bases: TGTGCCGCCCGGGGGCAGGGGGACTATGGCTACACCTTC. Its translation: CAARGQGDYGYTF.

This CDR3 is CASSPERGSGREQFF. The DNA of the CDR3 is TGTGCCAGCTCACCAGAACGCGGGAGCGGGCGGGAGCAGTTCTTC. This chain joins TRBV18 and TRBJ2-1, with 7 bases fitting TRBD2. The length of the CDR3 is 15 residues. The V segment lost 2 bases and the J segment 10 bases; nucleotides outside the gene matches: 11. Per germline, CDR1 KGHSH and CDR2 LQKENI.

The CDR3 region is CASSFGTGNQPQHF. CDR3 DNA sequence: TGTGCCAGCAGCTTTGGGACAGGCAATCAGCCCCAGCATTTT. This chain uses TRBV7-9 with TRBJ1-5; 7 bases fit TRBD1. This CDR3 region has 14 residues. Germline CDR1 reads SEHNR; CDR2 reads FQNEAQ (reference sequence). With V trimmed by 3 bases and J by 2 bases, 1 base remained unmatched.